This T cell receptor (beta chain) was sequenced during a study of blood T cell repertoires in COVID-19 (dated by TCRdb to the early 2020s). Regarding the study in general: Samples covering the acute and convalescent phases of COVID-19 were provided by collaborators in the United States, Italy and Spain. The prospective study material was composed of cDNA or gDNA derived from T cells, B-cell-depleted T cells, or PBMCs. Deeply sampled blood TCRbeta repertoires from subjects exposed to, actively infected with, or recovered from COVID-19 were included in the dataset. The repertoires were made available in a free public database intended to serve as a resource for research on the immune response to SARS-CoV-2. The samples were drawn from the first 160 participants of the ongoing ImmuneRACE study and from 1,254 subjects provided by 6 global collaborators. Sample metadata almost always included a de-identified subject ID, COVID-19 status, age in years and sex. Where available, HLA class I and class II types were taken from metadata supplied by the sample provider and were not determined by assay-based typing. Study-wide findings and limitations: Clinical and demographic metadata were provided uncurated, with the amount varying by source and participant.

CDR3 length: 12 amino acids, cysteine to phenylalanine. CDR3 DNA only is kept here, 36 bases in frame from base 1. V and J are trimmed by 10 bases and 6 bases, and the gene matches miss 8 bases of the junction. Reading the germline V gene (reference sequence) gives CDR1 LNHDA and CDR2 SQIVND. A second Seattle source provided samples from volunteer blood donors who had recovered from COVID-19. Each collaborating institution followed its own protocols to collect whole blood in K2EDTA tubes. For TCRbeta analysis, collaborator samples were shipped as frozen whole blood, as isolated PBMCs, or as DNA extracted from either sample type. About this clone: Its antigen remains unidentified. Per-nucleotide qualities are absent, and no much larger clonotype sits a single base away.

TCRbeta CDR3 regions were amplified from genomic DNA using the immunoSEQ Assay, a bias-controlled multiplex PCR. The paper's processing steps were these. Within the assay, amplification of reference gene primers was used to estimate how many nucleated cells each sample contained. To quantify the absolute abundance of each unique TCRbeta CDR3 rearrangement, sequence reads were collapsed and filtered. For each sample, productive Simpson clonality was calculated by taking the square root of Simpson's diversity index across productive rearrangements. TCRdb retrieved this table from immuneACCESS and kept in-frame rearrangements only. Not all clones are present; in checked studies, unresolved V genes account for under half, and no reason is known for the remainder. V and J calls and clone size are given by that table; D and trimming were obtained from the DNA. The sample table records roughly 240,000 clones; 70% to 90% of these occur just once. Of the sample, about 4.3% is held by the ten largest clones.

The specimen was peripheral blood. The receptor chain draws on TRBV19 and TRBJ1-2; TRBD1 agrees with 7 junctional bases. The source of this sequence is a man between 60 and 75 years old who had recovered from COVID-19. The DNA is TGTGCCACCAGACAGGGAGGTCATGGCTACACCTTC. It specifies CATRQGGHGYTF.